What follows are 21 T cell receptor beta chains derived from one specimen sequenced in a study of T-cell memory formation after mild COVID-19. TCRdb recomputed calls from the 5' RACE reads with MiXCR, one row per CDR3 protein. The repertoire includes just over 400,000 distinct CDR3 sequences, around a quarter of them detected once, and around 13% sits in the top ten. The sequencing sample was made of PBMCs or a T cell subset sorted from them (not recorded which). These receptors were collected from an adult woman who had mild COVID-19 (a few samples of this study predate the infection). Cell type and time point are not known.

This clonotype was seen more than once but under ten times. V gene TRBV4-1 combines with J gene TRBJ2-1; 7 bases map to TRBD2. Germline loops: CDR1 MGHRA, CDR2 YSYEKL. The V and J ends lost 0 bases and 3 bases, in that order; junction bases with no gene match: 5. The CDR3 is 16 amino acids. The CDR3, as DNA: TGCGCCAGCAGCCAAGATTGGGGACTAATCTACAATGAGCAGTTCTTC. Translated, it gives CASSQDWGLIYNEQFF.

This clonotype was seen a few times. The chain uses TRBV7-2 and TRBJ2-7; 12 bases are shared with TRBD2. The length of the CDR3 is 14 residues. V was clipped by 5 bases and J by 2 bases; unmatched bases: 1. Germline V gives CDR1 SGHTA, CDR2 FQGNSA. The CDR3 DNA sequence: TGTGCCAGCAGCCCTAGCGGGAGGGCCTACGAGCAGTACTTC. It specifies CASSPSGRAYEQYF. Full variable domain (rest looked up from reference TRBV7-2 and TRBJ2-7): GAGVSQSPSNKVTEKGKDVELRCDPISGHTALYWYRQSLGQGLEFLIYFQGNSAPDKSGLPSDRFSAERTGGSVSTLTIQRTQQEDSAVYLCASSPSGRAYEQYFGPGTRLTVT.

This chain connects TRBV5-1 to TRBJ2-5; the match to TRBD2 covers 8 bases. With 4 bases clipped from V and 1 base from J, the junction kept 3 bases outside the gene matches. Germline CDR1 and CDR2: SGHRS and YFSETQ. CDR3 size: 14 residues. The CDR3 here is CASSPAGGQETQYF. DNA for the CDR3: TGCGCCAGCAGCCCCGCGGGGGGCCAAGAGACCCAGTACTTC. Based on the CDR3 plus reference TRBV5-1 and TRBJ2-5, the full variable domain is KAGVTQTPRYLIKTRGQQVTLSCSPISGHRSVSWYQQTPGQGLQFLFEYFSETQRNKGNFPGRFSGRQFSNSRSEMNVSTLELGDSALYLCASSPAGGQETQYFGPGTRLLVL.

This clonotype has a count of ten or more. The rearrangement links TRBV7-6 to TRBJ2-7, with a possible D match to TRBD1 (8 bases). This CDR3 has 17 amino acids. CDR1 is SGHVS and CDR2 is FNYEAQ in the germline V gene. V was clipped by 3 bases and J by 0 bases, with 18 bases between them. The chain's CDR3 is CASSLGTGGATSYEQYF. The CDR3 region has the DNA TGTGCCAGCAGCTTGGGTACAGGGGGGGCAACCTCCTACGAGCAGTACTTC. The full variable domain, in which reference TRBV7-6 and TRBJ2-7 provide the parts outside the CDR3, is GAGVSQSPRYKVTKRGQDVALRCDPISGHVSLYWYRQALGQGPEFLTYFNYEAQQDKSGLPNDRFSAERPEGSISTLTIQRTEQRDSAMYRCASSLGTGGATSYEQYFGPGTRLTVT.

The chain has TRBV20-1 and TRBJ2-1; D is unclear. This CDR3 has 10 amino acids. V lost 4 bases, J lost 10 bases, and 8 bases lay in between. Per the germline V gene, CDR1 is DFQATT and CDR2 is SNEGSKA (reference sequence). This CDR3 reads CSAIFGEQFF. DNA for the CDR3: TGCAGTGCTATTTTCGGGGAGCAGTTCTTC.

The J gene is TRBJ1-2, the V gene TRBV3-1, with 10 bases identical to TRBD1. V trimming: 6 bases; J trimming: 4 bases; junction bases outside the gene matches: 11. Germline V gene sequence: CDR1 LGHDT, CDR2 YNNKEL (reference sequence). The CDR3 is 16 amino acids. CDR3 nucleotides: TGTGCCAGCAGGGGACAGGGGCGCCTTGACCCCTATGGCTACACCTTC. Protein: CASRGQGRLDPYGYTF.

The V and J genes are TRBV4-1 and TRBJ2-7; 8 bases align to TRBD2. This CDR3 has 15 residues. The V gene end was trimmed by 4 bases and the J gene end by 1 base; junction bases not matched to a gene: 6. The germline CDR1 and CDR2 sequences are MGHRA and YSYEKL. The CDR3 sequence is CASSPLAGLSYEQYF. As DNA, the CDR3 is TGCGCCAGCAGCCCTTTAGCGGGGCTTTCCTACGAGCAGTACTTC.

The chain employs TRBV30 and TRBJ2-7, with 11 bases lining up with TRBD2. V was clipped by 8 bases and J by 13 bases; unmatched bases: 19. Per germline, CDR1 GTSNPN and CDR2 SVGIG (reference sequence). CDR3 length: 14 residues. The CDR3 DNA reads TGTGCCGGTAATCTGGGGACTAGCGGCGTGGATGGTTACTTC. It encodes CAGNLGTSGVDGYF.

V is TRBV5-1 and J is TRBJ1-2; a weak D match, TRBD1 (5 bases). Trimming removed 0 bases at V and 7 bases at J, with 10 bases between. CDR3 size: 13 residues. Germline CDR1 reads SGHRS; CDR2 reads YFSETQ. The CDR3, as DNA: TGCGCCAGCAGCTTGGGAGGGGACCCTGGCTACACCTTC. This encodes CASSLGGDPGYTF.

In its sample, this clonotype was seen a few times. V gene TRBV7-6 combines with J gene TRBJ1-6; 9 nucleotides align to TRBD1. The CDR3 loop spans 14 amino acids. Unmatched junction bases numbered 5, after V lost 5 bases and J lost 9 bases. The germline V gene has CDR1 SGHVS and CDR2 FNYEAQ. CDR3 loop: CASSPGTGTSPLHF. The CDR3 bases are TGTGCCAGCAGCCCCGGGACAGGGACTTCACCCCTCCACTTT.

This clonotype was observed a few times. CDR3 region: CASSLPGVSTGELFF. CDR3 coding DNA: TGTGCCAGCAGCCTGCCTGGGGTATCGACCGGGGAGCTGTTTTTT. This chain links TRBV3-1 with TRBJ2-2; no firm D call. Germline CDR1 LGHDT, CDR2 YNNKEL (reference sequence). The CDR3 totals 15 residues. V was cut by 4 bases and J by 5 bases, with 14 bases left in between.

This clonotype was seen more than once but under ten times. The chain links TRBV6-6 to TRBJ1-1; TRBD1 agrees at 12 bases. Germline CDR1 reads MNHNY; CDR2 reads SVGAGI (reference sequence). With V trimmed by 6 bases and J by 0 bases, 5 bases remained unmatched. This CDR3 region has 16 residues. The CDR3 here is CASRRGQGAMNTEAFF. The CDR3 DNA is TGTGCCAGCAGGAGGGGACAGGGGGCTATGAACACTGAAGCTTTCTTT.

This chain joins TRBV3-1 and TRBJ2-1, with 7 bases identical to TRBD2. J was trimmed by 4 bases and V by 1 base; bases with no gene match: 4. Germline V CDR1 and CDR2: LGHDT, YNNKEL (reference sequence). This CDR3 comprises 15 residues. Written as DNA, the CDR3 is TGTGCCAGCAGCCAAGTCTCTAGCGGTTACAATGAGCAGTTCTTC. Amino acids: CASSQVSSGYNEQFF.

This clonotype was detected only once. This chain joins TRBV10-1 and TRBJ1-5; TRBD1 matches 7 bases. This CDR3 comprises 17 residues. The ends lost 2 bases at V and 5 bases at J; junction bases unmatched: 12. Germline CDR1 WNHNN, CDR2 SYGVQD (reference sequence). The CDR3: CASSEPGTALQYQPQHF. CDR3 nucleotide sequence: TGCGCCAGCAGTGAGCCGGGGACAGCCCTCCAATATCAGCCCCAGCATTTT.

This rearrangement joins TRBV6-1 to TRBJ2-3; weak D call: TRBD1 (6 bases). The CDR3 loop spans 14 amino acids. V was shortened by 8 bases and J by 9 bases, with 21 bases between the two germline ends. Germline V CDR1 and CDR2: MNHNS, SASEGT. CDR3 amino acids: CASQGGLAPRTQYF. CDR3 DNA: TGTGCCAGCCAAGGGGGTCTAGCCCCTCGGACGCAGTATTTT.

There are a few counts of this clonotype. The V and J genes are TRBV12-3 or TRBV12-4 and TRBJ2-7, with D unresolved. This CDR3 is built from 13 residues. V lost 3 bases, J lost 3 bases, and 9 bases lay in between. This chain's CDR3 is CASSFRLGYEQYF. CDR3 sequence (DNA): TGTGCCAGCAGTTTTAGGCTAGGCTACGAGCAGTACTTC.

The chain has TRBV5-6 and TRBJ1-6; 7 nucleotides line up with TRBD1. The CDR3 has 15 residues. V lost 0 bases and J lost 7; bases outside the gene matches: 4. From germline, CDR1 is SGHDT and CDR2 YYEEEE. CDR3 in amino acids: CASSLAPGGNSPLHF. The CDR3 coding sequence is TGTGCCAGCAGCTTGGCGCCAGGGGGGAATTCACCCCTCCACTTT.

The gene calls are TRBV12-3 or TRBV12-4 and TRBJ2-3; unclear D gene. The CDR3 length is 14 residues. V was shortened by 4 bases and J by 1 base, with 9 bases between the two germline ends. The CDR3 reads CASSSMAGTDTQYF. The CDR3 nucleotides read TGTGCCAGCAGTTCAATGGCCGGCACAGATACGCAGTATTTT.

This clonotype was counted a few times. The chain recombines TRBV5-4 with TRBJ1-2; TRBD1 agrees at 8 bases. With 0 bases clipped from V and 7 bases from J, the junction kept 8 bases outside the gene matches. This CDR3 spans 15 amino acids. From germline, CDR1 is SGHNT and CDR2 YYREEE (reference sequence). CDR3 loop: CASSLGDRPLFGYTF. The CDR3 coding sequence is TGTGCCAGCAGCTTGGGGGACAGGCCTCTTTTTGGCTACACCTTC.

This clonotype was seen a handful of times. The rearrangement links TRBV7-2 to TRBJ2-1; 11 nucleotides agree with TRBD2. The V segment lost 2 bases and the J segment 8 bases; nucleotides outside the gene matches: 14. Germline V gives CDR1 SGHTA, CDR2 FQGNSA. CDR3 length: 18 residues. CDR3 region: CASSLSKTSGIRRYEQFF. The DNA of the CDR3 is TGTGCCAGCAGCTTATCGAAGACTAGCGGGATTCGGCGATATGAGCAGTTCTTC.

This chain connects TRBV11-2 to TRBJ2-7; TRBD2 matches 9 bases. Looked up from germline, CDR1 is SGHAT and CDR2 is FQNNGV. After removal of 1 base from V and 3 bases from J, the junction contained 1 base not matched to a gene. The CDR3 is made up of 14 amino acids. DNA for the CDR3: TGTGCCAGCAGCTTAGGACTAGCGGTCTACGAGCAGTACTTC. Protein sequence: CASSLGLAVYEQYF.